A single sample is the source of the 29 T cell receptor beta chains below, sequenced in a study of beta chain features in type 1 diabetes. Expressed TCRB transcripts were sequenced after all isolated RNA was converted to cDNA. Some clones are missing from TCRdb's copy, which holds only in-frame ones; the method was immunoSEQ multiplex PCR. Of some 150,000 clones in the sample, under 60% were seen once. Source material: Tregs from blood. The receptor source for this set is a man aged 18 to 29 in good health.

This clone was seen more than once but under ten times. The chain links TRBV7-2 to TRBJ2-7; 9 positions agree with TRBD1. The trim removed 2 bases at V and 2 bases at J, leaving 7 bases unmatched. This CDR3 contains 16 residues. The germline CDR1 and CDR2 sequences are SGHTA and FQGNSA. The CDR3 reads CASSLWTGEPTYEQYF. The CDR3, as DNA: TGTGCCAGCAGCTTATGGACAGGGGAACCAACCTACGAGCAGTACTTC. Looking up the rest from reference TRBV7-2 and TRBJ2-7 gives the full variable domain: GAGVSQSPSNKVTEKGKDVELRCDPISGHTALYWYRQSLGQGLEFLIYFQGNSAPDKSGLPSDRFSAERTGGSVSTLTIQRTQQEDSAVYLCASSLWTGEPTYEQYFGPGTRLTVT.

This chain links TRBV25-1 with TRBJ1-6; D is possibly TRBD1 (6 bases). The V end lost 6 bases, the J end lost 11 bases, and 14 bases lay between the germline ends. Germline CDR1 MGHDK, CDR2 SYGVNS. The CDR3 sequence is 13 residues long. CDR3 in DNA: TGTGCCAGCAGCCCCAGGGGCGGGCCACCCCTCCACTTT. It encodes CASSPRGGPPLHF.

The rearrangement links TRBV6-1 to TRBJ1-5, with 7 bases aligning to TRBD1. Germline V CDR1 and CDR2: MNHNS, SASEGT. The CDR3 loop spans 13 amino acids. V dropped 6 bases and J dropped 4; count of bases not matched to a gene: 3. CDR3 DNA sequence: TGTGCCAGCAGCGGGACAGTAAATCAGCCCCAGCATTTT. It codes for CASSGTVNQPQHF.

This rearrangement joins TRBV7-2 to TRBJ1-3; D is ambiguous. The CDR3 consists of 13 residues. In germline, CDR1 is SGHTA, CDR2 FQGNSA. Trimming cost V 4 bases and J 0 bases, with 4 bases left between them. This chain's CDR3 is CASSWSSGNTIYF. The CDR3 DNA is TGTGCCAGCAGCTGGAGCTCTGGAAACACCATATATTTT.

The CDR3 sequence: CASSLMTSGRGGTDTQYF. In DNA form, the CDR3 reads TGTGCCAGCAGCTTGATGACTAGCGGGAGGGGGGGCACAGATACGCAGTATTTT. The genes are TRBV5-6 and TRBJ2-3, with 14 nucleotides matching TRBD2. With 1 base clipped from V and 1 base from J, the junction kept 5 bases outside the gene matches. The CDR3 consists of 18 residues. Germline assignment: CDR1 SGHDT and CDR2 YYEEEE.

The CDR3 sequence: CASSRGQQETQYF. The CDR3 region has the DNA TGTGCCAGCTCCCGAGGACAGCAAGAGACCCAGTACTTC. The chain couples TRBV18 to TRBJ2-5, with D tentatively TRBD1 (6 bases). CDR1 and CDR2 (germline): KGHSH, LQKENI. This CDR3 spans 13 amino acids. V lost 6 bases and J lost 2, with 10 bases in between.

CDR3 region: CASSLGGANTDTQYF. The DNA for the CDR3 is TGTGCCAGCAGTTTAGGCGGGGCCAACACAGATACGCAGTATTTT. J is TRBJ2-3 and V is TRBV27; the D gene is possibly TRBD2 (6 bases). Germline V CDR1 and CDR2: MNHEY, SMNVEV (reference sequence). The CDR3 has 15 amino acids. V lost 2 bases, J lost 2 bases, and 11 bases lay in between.

The chain couples TRBV6-5 to TRBJ2-7; D might be TRBD1 (5 bases). The CDR3 spans 14 residues. Trimming pared 5 bases from V and 5 bases from J, leaving 16 bases between. Germline V gene data show CDR1 as MNHEY and CDR2 as SVGAGI. The CDR3 DNA reads as TGTGCCAGCAGTGCCGTCAGGGCCTTCGACGAGCAGTACTTC. Its translation: CASSAVRAFDEQYF.

This clone was seen only once. This rearrangement joins TRBV13 to TRBJ1-2, with TRBD1 matching over 7 bases. CDR1 PRHDT and CDR2 FYEKMQ come from the germline V gene (reference sequence). This CDR3 contains 16 residues. V trimming: 4 bases; J trimming: 4 bases; junction bases outside the gene matches: 12. CDR3 in amino acids: CASSSTGARHGYGYTF. CDR3 in DNA: TGTGCCAGCAGCTCAACAGGGGCCCGTCATGGCTATGGCTACACCTTC. The complete variable domain, with remaining parts taken from reference TRBV13 and TRBJ1-2, reads AAGVIQSPRHLIKEKRETATLKCYPIPRHDTVYWYQQGPGQDPQFLISFYEKMQSDKGSIPDRFSAQQFSDYHSELNMSSLELGDSALYFCASSSTGARHGYGYTFGSGTRLTVV.

This clone has more than one count but fewer than ten. V usage is TRBV14 and J usage is TRBJ1-2, with D maybe TRBD1 (6 bases). V was shortened by 1 base and J by 3 bases, with 15 bases between the two germline ends. Per the germline V gene, CDR1 is SGHDN and CDR2 is FVKESK. The CDR3 has 16 residues. CDR3 bases: TGTGCCAGCAGCCAAGCTGACAGGAAGAGGCACTATGGCTACACCTTC. Translating gives CASSQADRKRHYGYTF.

This clone was picked up a small number of times. The J gene is TRBJ2-3, the V gene TRBV15; D possibly corresponds to TRBD1 (5 bases). Between the trimmed V and J ends, which lost 0 bases and 4 bases, there was a span of 11 bases. CDR3 length: 15 residues. Per germline, CDR1 LNHNV and CDR2 YYDKDF (reference sequence). The CDR3 reads CATSRDGQGADTQYF. The CDR3, as DNA: TGTGCCACCAGCAGAGATGGGCAGGGCGCAGATACGCAGTATTTT.

The chain uses TRBV19 and TRBJ1-4, with 7 bases matching TRBD1. Germline V gene sequence: CDR1 LNHDA, CDR2 SQIVND (reference sequence). The CDR3 is made up of 12 amino acids. Germline trimming cut 5 bases from V and 10 bases from J; bases unmatched to any gene: 4. The CDR3 region is CASSPTGRKLFF. The CDR3 nucleotides are TGTGCCAGTAGTCCGACAGGGAGAAAACTGTTTTTT.

The chain is built from TRBV11-1 and TRBJ1-1; D is unresolved. The CDR3 has 13 residues. Germline CDR1 reads SGHAT; CDR2 reads FQDESV (reference sequence). Between the trimmed V and J ends, which lost 1 base and 1 base, there was a span of 4 bases. The CDR3 here is CASSLVRNTEAFF. CDR3 nucleotide sequence: TGTGCCAGCAGCTTAGTGAGGAACACTGAAGCTTTCTTT.

In this sample, this clone turned up a few times. The V call is TRBV29-1, the J call TRBJ1-2; no firm D call. Per the germline V gene, CDR1 is SQVTM and CDR2 is ANQGSEA. Trimming cost V 6 bases and J 1 base, with 6 bases left between them. The CDR3 is made up of 11 amino acids. The DNA for the CDR3 is TGCAGCGTATTCTTTAACTATGGCTACACCTTC. Protein sequence: CSVFFNYGYTF.

This clone occurred a few times. V gene TRBV7-8 combines with J gene TRBJ2-6; 8 nucleotides agree with TRBD1. CDR1 SGHVS and CDR2 FQNEAQ come from the germline V gene. Trimming removed 5 bases from V and 2 bases from J; junction bases left unmatched: 5. The CDR3 has 16 residues. The CDR3: CASSPWTGTGANVLTF. The CDR3 DNA follows: TGTGCCAGCAGCCCCTGGACAGGGACTGGGGCCAACGTCCTGACTTTC.

The CDR3 bases are TGTGCCAGCAGTTTTGGTCCTAGCGATGGCTACACCTTC. The encoded protein is CASSFGPSDGYTF. The rearrangement uses TRBV27 and TRBJ1-2; no clear D. Germline values: CDR1 MNHEY, CDR2 SMNVEV (reference sequence). Trimming pared 3 bases from V and 6 bases from J, leaving 11 bases between. The CDR3 sequence is 13 residues long.

This clone showed up just a few times. The chain employs TRBV7-9 and TRBJ2-1, with D possibly TRBD1 on 5 matching bases. Trimming took 5 bases from V and 0 from J, leaving 11 bases between them. This CDR3 spans 15 amino acids. Germline values: CDR1 SEHNR, CDR2 FQNEAQ (reference sequence). CDR3 amino acids: CASSERQFSYNEQFF. Written as DNA, the CDR3 is TGTGCCAGCAGCGAAAGACAGTTCTCCTACAATGAGCAGTTCTTC.

This clone appeared once. At one of its ends the junction is not consistent with the germline gene, which may arise from a read error. This sample includes further DNA sequences coding for the same CDR3. The chain joins TRBV30 to TRBJ1-6, with D possibly being TRBD1 (5 bases). CDR3 length: 14 amino acids. CDR1 and CDR2 from the germline V gene are GTSNPN and SVGIG (reference sequence). The DNA for the CDR3 is TGTGCCTGGAGGGTACGACAGTATAATTCCCCCCTCCACTTT. Translation gives CAWRVRQYNSPLHF.

This clone was seen a handful of times. The genes are TRBV28 and TRBJ1-4; TRBD1 matches at 9 bases. V gave up 5 bases and J gave up 6 bases; unmatched junction bases: 4. The CDR3 totals 14 residues. Per germline, CDR1 MDHEN and CDR2 SYDVKM. DNA of the CDR3: TGTGCCAGCAGTCTCGGGACAGGGTATGAAAAACTGTTTTTT. Protein product: CASSLGTGYEKLFF. Combining the CDR3 with reference TRBV28 and TRBJ1-4 gives the whole variable domain DVKVTQSSRYLVKRTGEKVFLECVQDMDHENMFWYRQDPGLGLRLIYFSYDVKMKEKGDIPEGYSVSREKKERFSLILESASTNQTSMYLCASSLGTGYEKLFFGSGTQLSVL.

Concerning this clone itself: One junction end disagrees with the germline gene, perhaps due to a read error. This chain connects TRBV2 to TRBJ2-7, with D hard to call. Germline V gene data show CDR1 as SNHLY and CDR2 as FYNNEI. The CDR3 consists of 11 residues. This CDR3 reads CASSEFHIRDF. The CDR3 DNA reads TGTGCCAGCAGTGAATTCCATATTCGGGACTTC.

The chain links TRBV6-1 to TRBJ1-3; TRBD1 is a possible D gene (6 bases). Looked up from germline, CDR1 is MNHNS and CDR2 is SASEGT. V was clipped by 2 bases and J by 4 bases, with 9 bases between them. This CDR3 region has 14 residues. Here the CDR3 DNA reads TGTGCCAGCAGTGAACAGGGGAAAGGAAACACCATATATTTT. Protein product: CASSEQGKGNTIYF.

The rearrangement uses TRBV4-2 and TRBJ2-3, with 10 bases identical to TRBD2. CDR1 is LGHNA and CDR2 is YNFKEQ in the germline V gene. V lost 3 bases, J lost 4 bases, and 1 base stayed unmatched. The CDR3 sequence is 14 residues long. CDR3 in amino acids: CASSHSGGADTQYF. CDR3 bases: TGTGCCAGCAGCCACAGCGGGGGGGCAGATACGCAGTATTTT.

This clone has only one observation. This sequence joins TRBV12-5 and TRBJ2-1, with 7 bases fitting TRBD2. Per the germline V gene, CDR1 is LGHNT and CDR2 is FRNRAP. Trimming cost V 0 bases and J 7 bases; bases outside gene matches: 12. The CDR3 is 17 residues long. CDR3 in amino acids: CASGLVRGLVVPNEQFF. The CDR3 DNA follows: TGTGCTAGTGGTTTGGTACGAGGACTAGTCGTCCCTAATGAGCAGTTCTTC.

The table lists this clone with a few counts. Written as DNA, the CDR3 is TGTGCCAGCTCACGGGCGGGTAATCAGCCCCAGCATTTT. Encoded protein: CASSRAGNQPQHF. This chain links TRBV18 with TRBJ1-5; unclear D gene. V was cut by 4 bases and J by 4 bases, with 8 bases left in between. This CDR3 is built from 13 residues. Germline-derived CDR1 and CDR2 are KGHSH and LQKENI.

The table lists this clone with a few counts. Other DNA sequences of this sample code for an identical CDR3. The CDR3 spells CASSGAGGKAGELFF. The CDR3 DNA sequence: TGTGCCAGCAGTGGGGCGGGAGGAAAAGCCGGGGAGCTGTTTTTT. The chain joins TRBV5-7 to TRBJ2-2; 8 nucleotides align to TRBD2. TRBV5-7 is identified as an open reading frame with a role that is uncertain. The CDR3 consists of 15 residues. Trimming at V came to 5 bases and at J to 6 bases, leaving 9 bases not matched to a gene.

This clone has only a few counts. The rearrangement joins TRBV28 to TRBJ2-5, with TRBD2 identical over 8 bases. The junction had 10 bases not matched to a gene; V was cut back by 5 bases and J by 5 bases. The CDR3 is 15 amino acids. Germline CDR1 MDHEN, CDR2 SYDVKM. This CDR3 reads CASSPPTGGIETQYF. The CDR3 coding sequence is TGTGCCAGCAGTCCCCCGACGGGGGGGATCGAGACCCAGTACTTC.

The V call is TRBV5-4, the J call TRBJ2-1; D possibly corresponds to TRBD1 (7 bases). The CDR3 is 15 residues long. Germline V CDR1 and CDR2: SGHNT, YYREEE (reference sequence). V was shortened by 0 bases and J by 3 bases, with 10 bases between the two germline ends. CDR3 coding DNA: TGTGCCAGCAGCTTGGGTCAGGGGGGCTACAATGAGCAGTTCTTC. Its translation: CASSLGQGGYNEQFF.

The sample holds a few counts of this clone. The V call is TRBV30, the J call TRBJ2-1; no clear D. This CDR3 is 13 amino acids long. V lost 5 bases and J lost 0, with 8 bases in between. The germline CDR1 and CDR2 sequences are GTSNPN and SVGIG (reference sequence). The CDR3 coding sequence is TGTGCCTGGGTTAGCCTCTCCTACAATGAGCAGTTCTTC. Protein sequence: CAWVSLSYNEQFF. Drawing the rest from reference TRBV30 and TRBJ2-1, the complete variable domain is SQTIHQWPATLVQPVGSPLSLECTVEGTSNPNLYWYRQAAGRGLQLLFYSVGIGQISSEVPQNLSASRPQDRQFILSSKKLLLSDSGFYLCAWVSLSYNEQFFGPGTRLTVL.

This rearrangement joins TRBV18 to TRBJ1-1; the D gene is possibly TRBD1 (5 bases). CDR1 and CDR2 from the germline V gene are KGHSH and LQKENI. V was cut by 0 bases and J by 4 bases, with 12 bases left in between. The CDR3 spans 15 residues. This chain's CDR3 is CASSPPGGAGTEAFF. The CDR3 bases are TGTGCCAGCTCACCACCGGGAGGGGCGGGCACTGAAGCTTTCTTT.